Each of the 30 T cell receptor beta chains below was sequenced from the same sample in a study of CD8 T cells in ankylosing spondylitis. Each CDR3 protein is one row after TCRdb ran MiXCR on the 5' RACE reads. The sample gives 200,000 or so distinct CDR3 sequences, 20% to 30% of which show up once; approximately 6.6% is in the top ten. Material: blood, either unsorted or a sorted T cell fraction (not recorded which). The receptor set was obtained from a male donor with ankylosing spondylitis or in good health (not recorded which).

This clonotype occurred a few times. The V gene is TRBV20-1, the J gene TRBJ2-1, with D tentatively TRBD2 (5 bases). CDR1 and CDR2 from the germline V gene are DFQATT and SNEGSKA (reference sequence). V lost 4 bases and J 0 bases, leaving 13 bases between the germline ends. CDR3 length equals 15 residues. In nucleotides, the CDR3 is TGCAGTGCTAAAAGTAGCGTTAGCTCCTACAATGAGCAGTTCTTC. Protein: CSAKSSVSSYNEQFF.

CDR3 DNA: TGTGCCAGCAGCCGAAACCGGGACAGGGGCTACGAGCAGTACTTC. It translates to CASSRNRDRGYEQYF. This rearrangement joins TRBV7-9 to TRBJ2-7, with TRBD1 identical over 10 bases. The V gene end was trimmed by 5 bases and the J gene end by 3 bases; junction bases not matched to a gene: 7. Germline assignment: CDR1 SEHNR and CDR2 FQNEAQ (reference sequence). The CDR3 has 15 residues.

There are many counts of this clonotype. This rearrangement joins TRBV29-1 to TRBJ2-7; 10 bases match TRBD1. The junction had 7 bases not matched to a gene; V was cut back by 6 bases and J by 5 bases. This CDR3 spans 13 amino acids. Germline CDR1 SQVTM, CDR2 ANQGSEA. The CDR3 reads CSVRTGGVNEQYF. CDR3 sequence (DNA): TGCAGCGTGAGGACAGGGGGAGTGAACGAGCAGTACTTC.

This clonotype was seen a handful of times. The gene calls are TRBV20-1 and TRBJ2-5, with D unclear. Trimming left V 1 base short and J 2 bases short, with 8 bases between. CDR1 is DFQATT, CDR2 SNEGSKA, per germline (reference sequence). The CDR3 runs 13 residues. CDR3 sequence (DNA): TGCAGTGCTAGAGTACAGATGCAAGAGACCCAGTACTTC. Its translation is CSARVQMQETQYF.

This clonotype was picked up many times. J is TRBJ1-1 and V is TRBV6-1; TRBD1 might be the D (5 bases). Germline values: CDR1 MNHNS, CDR2 SASEGT. Deletions cut 8 bases from V and 2 bases from J, with 21 bases between. This CDR3 contains 16 residues. This CDR3 is CASEKGDYRLNTEAFF. Here the CDR3 DNA reads TGTGCCAGCGAGAAAGGGGACTACAGGTTAAACACTGAAGCTTTCTTT.

The chain recombines TRBV5-1 with TRBJ1-2, with TRBD1 identical over 7 bases. V trimming: 0 bases; J trimming: 3 bases; junction bases outside the gene matches: 2. Germline-derived CDR1 and CDR2 are SGHRS and YFSETQ. There are 14 residues in the CDR3. This CDR3 is CASSLDRGDYGYTF. DNA of the CDR3: TGCGCCAGCAGCTTGGACAGGGGTGACTATGGCTACACCTTC.

Of note for this clonotype: The conserved closing phenylalanine or tryptophan is absent in this CDR3, likely reflecting a read error. The DNA is omitted, as the CDR3 cannot be located on it reliably, and the CDR3 follows TCRdb's listing. V and J are TRBV10-3 and TRBJ2-3. Germline-derived CDR1 and CDR2 are ENHRY and SYGVKD. The CDR3 is 13 amino acids long, termini counted. The CDR3 region is CAISDGQARPPSV.

This clonotype was counted a few times. This chain connects TRBV7-2 to TRBJ2-3; unclear D gene. Trimming removed 2 bases from V and 3 bases from J, with 9 bases in between. This CDR3 is built from 14 residues. The germline gives CDR1 SGHTA, CDR2 FQGNSA. This CDR3 is CASSLRQRTDTQYF. The CDR3 DNA reads TGTGCCAGCAGCTTACGGCAGCGAACAGATACGCAGTATTTT. Complete variable domain (other parts from reference TRBV7-2 and TRBJ2-3): GAGVSQSPSNKVTEKGKDVELRCDPISGHTALYWYRQSLGQGLEFLIYFQGNSAPDKSGLPSDRFSAERTGGSVSTLTIQRTQQEDSAVYLCASSLRQRTDTQYFGPGTRLTVL.

The rearrangement links TRBV7-6 to TRBJ2-3, with 12 positions matching TRBD2. Per germline, CDR1 SGHVS and CDR2 FNYEAQ. V was clipped by 1 base and J by 2 bases; unmatched bases: 4. This CDR3 is built from 17 residues. This CDR3 is CASSLGGLAGFTDTQYF. CDR3 coding DNA: TGTGCCAGCAGCTTAGGAGGACTAGCGGGATTCACAGATACGCAGTATTTT.

The rearrangement uses TRBV21-1 and TRBJ1-5. TRBV21-1 is shown as a pseudogene. CDR3 length: 14 residues. The CDR3 spells CASSKCRADQPQHF. CDR3 nucleotides: TGTGCCAGCAGCAAATGTAGAGCCGATCAGCCCCAGCATTTT.

This clonotype turned up a few times. The junction does not match germline at one end; this may be a read error. This chain connects TRBV7-7 to TRBJ2-5, with 15 bases that match TRBD2. Germline assignment: CDR1 SSHAT and CDR2 FNYEAQ (reference sequence). The length of the CDR3 is 15 residues. The CDR3 loop is CASSFGTSGGETQYF. The DNA for the CDR3 is TGTGCTAGCAGCTTCGGGACTAGCGGGGGGGAGACCCAGTACTTC.

This clonotype was observed at least ten times. This chain links TRBV20-1 with TRBJ1-2, with D maybe TRBD1 (6 bases). Trimming cost V 5 bases and J 0 bases, with 16 bases left between them. Germline assignment: CDR1 DFQATT and CDR2 SNEGSKA (reference sequence). The CDR3 covers 15 residues. The chain's CDR3 is CSAVSGGASNYGYTF. The CDR3 DNA is TGCAGTGCTGTCTCTGGGGGGGCCTCTAACTATGGCTACACCTTC.

This chain joins TRBV29-1 and TRBJ2-1; D gene uncertain. Germline V gives CDR1 SQVTM, CDR2 ANQGSEA. There are 15 residues in the CDR3. V was cut by 5 bases and J by 0 bases, with 14 bases left in between. CDR3 amino acids: CSVSSGSVSYNEQFF. Written as DNA, the CDR3 is TGCAGCGTTAGTTCAGGTTCGGTCTCCTACAATGAGCAGTTCTTC.

This clonotype has at least ten counts. The chain combines TRBV20-1 with TRBJ2-3, with 11 positions matching TRBD2. Germline lookup yields CDR1 DFQATT and CDR2 SNEGSKA (reference sequence). The CDR3 loop spans 16 amino acids. The junction had 12 bases not matched to a gene; V was cut back by 4 bases and J by 6 bases. CDR3 nucleotide sequence: TGCAGTGCTACCTCCGTTAGCGGGAGGGCCTATGATACGCAGTATTTT. This encodes CSATSVSGRAYDTQYF.

The J gene is TRBJ2-1, the V gene TRBV24-1; 12 bases map to TRBD2. CDR1 is KGHDR and CDR2 is SFDVKD in the germline V gene. Losses at the gene ends were 3 bases for V and 7 bases for J; bases not matched to a gene: 6. The CDR3 spans 16 residues. The CDR3 spells CATSDRTSGNRNEQFF. The DNA for the CDR3 is TGTGCCACCAGTGATAGGACTAGCGGGAATCGGAATGAGCAGTTCTTC.

The chain carries TRBV12-3 or TRBV12-4 and TRBJ2-3; D remains unclear. The CDR3 extends over 16 amino acids. With 2 bases removed from V and 0 bases from J, the gap between germline ends came to 12 bases. The CDR3 is CASSLRRVKSTDTQYF. The CDR3 nucleotides read TGTGCCAGCAGTTTACGACGGGTCAAAAGCACAGATACGCAGTATTTT.

The chain is built from TRBV5-6 and TRBJ2-5, with 9 positions matching TRBD2. The CDR3 spans 16 residues. The trim removed 2 bases at V and 0 bases at J, leaving 5 bases unmatched. Germline values: CDR1 SGHDT, CDR2 YYEEEE. As DNA, the CDR3 is TGTGCCAGCAGCTTTAGCGGGAGAACGTACCAAGAGACCCAGTACTTC. It is translated as CASSFSGRTYQETQYF.

The rearrangement links TRBV5-5 to TRBJ2-2; weak D call: TRBD2 (6 bases). Trimming removed 4 bases from V and 3 bases from J, with 10 bases in between. CDR3 length: 14 residues. Germline lookup yields CDR1 SGHKS and CDR2 YYEKEE (reference sequence). The chain's CDR3 is CASSGREDTGELFF. The CDR3 bases are TGTGCCAGCAGCGGCAGGGAGGACACCGGGGAGCTGTTTTTT.

This clonotype was seen ten or more times. The J gene is TRBJ1-5, the V gene TRBV18; no definite D call. Per the germline V gene, CDR1 is KGHSH and CDR2 is LQKENI. The CDR3 consists of 13 residues. The V end lost 1 base, the J end lost 5 bases, and 6 bases lay between the germline ends. The CDR3 region is CASSPRKDQPQHF. CDR3 DNA: TGTGCCAGCTCACCACGAAAGGATCAGCCCCAGCATTTT.

This clonotype was seen many times. V and J are TRBV12-3 or TRBV12-4 and TRBJ2-7, with D possibly being TRBD1 (5 bases). This CDR3 has 13 amino acids. V lost 11 bases, J lost 2 bases, and 16 bases lay in between. For the CDR3, the DNA is TGTGCCCCCCCCCAGGGTCGGACCTACGAGCAGTACTTC. Encoded protein: CAPPQGRTYEQYF.

This chain connects TRBV9 to TRBJ2-4, with 16 bases lining up with TRBD2. Germline assignment: CDR1 SGDLS and CDR2 YYNGEE. The junction had 13 bases not matched to a gene; V was cut back by 4 bases and J by 0 bases. This CDR3 spans 21 amino acids. Here the CDR3 DNA reads TGTGCCAGCAGCTCAACCGGGACTAGCGGGAGGGGAAACGTAGCCAAAAACATTCAGTACTTC. Residues: CASSSTGTSGRGNVAKNIQYF.

The chain combines TRBV27 with TRBJ1-1; TRBD1 is a possible D gene (6 bases). CDR1 MNHEY and CDR2 SMNVEV come from the germline V gene (reference sequence). This CDR3 has 18 amino acids. V lost 5 bases and J 0 bases, leaving 22 bases between the germline ends. CDR3 in DNA: TGTGCCAGCAGTCGCATACCTCCAGGGGCCCAGATGAACACTGAAGCTTTCTTT. It is translated as CASSRIPPGAQMNTEAFF.

In this sample, this clonotype turned up many times. The V and J genes are TRBV12-3 or TRBV12-4 and TRBJ1-2; TRBD1 is a possible D gene (6 bases). V lost 4 bases, J lost 4 bases, and 13 bases lay in between. The CDR3 length is 14 residues. CDR3 nucleotide sequence: TGTGCCAGCAGTTACCGACAGGAAACCTATGGCTACACCTTC. Encoded protein: CASSYRQETYGYTF.

The gene calls are TRBV5-6 and TRBJ1-2; possible D gene TRBD1, 6 bases. With 2 bases removed from V and 7 bases from J, the gap between germline ends came to 15 bases. Germline V gives CDR1 SGHDT, CDR2 YYEEEE. The CDR3 length is 14 residues. This CDR3 is CASSLSFRGRGYTF. Here the CDR3 DNA reads TGTGCCAGCAGCTTATCTTTCAGGGGTCGTGGCTACACCTTC.

V and J are TRBV6-5 and TRBJ2-7, with D tentatively TRBD1 or TRBD2 (6 bases each). CDR1 and CDR2 (germline): MNHEY, SVGAGI. The V gene lost 2 bases and the J gene lost 4 bases, with 15 bases spanning the gap. The CDR3 extends over 15 amino acids. CDR3 sequence: CASSYGFGGGYEQYF. CDR3 sequence (DNA): TGTGCCAGCAGTTACGGCTTCGGGGGCGGTTACGAGCAGTACTTC.

This clonotype has a count of ten or more. V and J are TRBV4-1 and TRBJ1-1, with D uncertain. CDR3 size: 14 residues. The V end was cut by 1 base, the J end by 4 bases, with 10 bases between. CDR1 MGHRA and CDR2 YSYEKL come from the germline V gene. CDR3 protein: CASSQARVSTEAFF. CDR3 DNA: TGCGCCAGCAGCCAAGCGAGGGTCAGCACTGAAGCTTTCTTT.

At least ten counts were recorded for this clonotype. The chain combines TRBV10-3 with TRBJ2-2; 7 nucleotides line up with TRBD2. Germline trimming cut 3 bases from V and 2 bases from J; bases unmatched to any gene: 3. In germline, CDR1 is ENHRY, CDR2 SYGVKD. CDR3 length: 15 amino acids. CDR3 coding DNA: TGTGCCATCAGTGAAGGGACTAAAAACACCGGGGAGCTGTTTTTT. Translating it yields CAISEGTKNTGELFF.

This clonotype was detected ten times or more. The chain joins TRBV5-5 to TRBJ2-5, with 7 bases that match TRBD2. This CDR3 has 14 amino acids. V was clipped by 4 bases and J by 5 bases; unmatched bases: 8. Germline loops: CDR1 SGHKS, CDR2 YYEKEE (reference sequence). The CDR3 nucleotides read TGTGCCAGCAGCCCCACCGGGGGGTCGGAGACCCAGTACTTC. The encoded protein is CASSPTGGSETQYF.

The V gene is TRBV29-1, the J gene TRBJ2-3; D is unresolved. This CDR3 contains 15 residues. V was pared by 6 bases and J by 8 bases, with 24 bases between. The germline CDR1 and CDR2 sequences are SQVTM and ANQGSEA. CDR3 sequence reads: CSVERNPVSGGTQYF. For the CDR3, the DNA is TGCAGCGTGGAACGGAACCCCGTTTCTGGCGGTACGCAGTATTTT.

Many counts were recorded for this clonotype. The V gene is TRBV4-3, the J gene TRBJ2-3, with 14 bases matching TRBD2. The CDR3 totals 16 residues. J lost 8 bases, V lost 1 base, and 5 bases had no gene match. Germline V lookup: CDR1 LGHNA, CDR2 YSLEER. The CDR3 sequence is CASSQGGTSGSITQYF. The CDR3, as DNA: TGCGCCAGCAGCCAAGGGGGGACTAGCGGGAGTATTACGCAGTATTTT.